The clone carrying this TCR beta chain was counted many times. The sample comes from a study of HIV-infected children after antiretroviral therapy interruption. Whole-study context: Most children had recorded EBV and CMV exposure.

This CDR3 is built from 15 residues. The V end lost 0 bases, the J end lost 4 bases, and 12 bases lay between the germline ends. Germline V lookup: CDR1 MNHEY, CDR2 SMNVEV (reference sequence). This sample's treatment: PENTA 11 planned treatment interruption arm or continuous ART arm. RNA-based 3' RACE libraries used unique molecular identifiers. Each CDR3 protein is one row after TCRdb ran MiXCR on the 3' RACE reads. In the table there are some 40,000 distinct CDR3 sequences, over 6% of which are singletons. The sample here was CD45RA+ CD4+ T cells from PBMCs, pooled from several time points, taken from a donor given antiretroviral therapy, either interrupted or continuous. Subset in this sample: naive CD4+ CD45RA+ CD45RO- T cells. The TCR comes from a pool of human donors with HIV. V is TRBV27 and J is TRBJ1-1; TRBD1 might be the D (5 bases). The CDR3 DNA is TGTGCCAGCAGTTTATCGGGGGGATCCTTCACTGAAGCTTTCTTT. As protein: CASSLSGGSFTEAFF.